This T cell receptor beta chain appears in the sequencing data of a study of T cell responses to AZD1222 COVID-19 vaccine. This CDR3 has 15 residues. Germline CDR1 and CDR2: LGHNA and YNFKEQ. V was clipped by 1 base and J by 5 bases, with 14 bases between them. Only in-frame clones appear in the TCRdb table, and some are missing; sequencing was by immunoSEQ multiplex PCR. The sample consists of 150,000 to 200,000 clones, 90% of them appearing once. The chain joins TRBV4-2 to TRBJ2-5, with D perhaps given as TRBD1 or TRBD2 (7 bases each). Sequencing used peripheral blood, obtained 28 days after the second AZD1222 dose. The TCR comes from an adult who received the AZD1222 COVID-19 vaccine. CDR3 bases: TGTGCCAGCAGCCAAGGGCAGGGGGGGGAGGAGACCCAGTACTTC. Amino acids: CASSQGQGGEETQYF.